The 10 T cell receptor beta chains listed next were all sequenced from one sample in a study of T cells after yellow fever vaccination. Each CDR3 protein gets one entry after TCRdb re-called the 5' RACE reads with MiXCR. The data contain approximately 550,000 distinct CDR3 sequences, approximately 21% of them seen just once; the ten biggest clones take up 13% to 15%. The material was PBMCs, obtained 15 days after the yellow fever booster vaccination. These receptors all come from a man aged 25-45 years who received the YFV17D yellow fever vaccine.

This clonotype was seen only a few times. The CDR3 DNA sequence: TGTGCCAGCAGCTTATTCGGGGCGATTTATGGCTACACCTTC. Residues: CASSLFGAIYGYTF. The chain recombines TRBV7-2 with TRBJ1-2; tentatively, D is TRBD1 (5 bases). Germline lookup yields CDR1 SGHTA and CDR2 FQGNSA. The CDR3 spans 14 residues. Trimming cost V 2 bases and J 5 bases, with 12 bases left between them. The full variable domain, completed using reference TRBV7-2 and TRBJ1-2, is GAGVSQSPSNKVTEKGKDVELRCDPISGHTALYWYRQSLGQGLEFLIYFQGNSAPDKSGLPSDRFSAERTGGSVSTLTIQRTQQEDSAVYLCASSLFGAIYGYTFGSGTRLTVV.

This clonotype was observed a handful of times. V is TRBV7-2 and J is TRBJ2-7; maybe TRBD1 (5 bases). The CDR3 is 15 residues long. Germline V lookup: CDR1 SGHTA, CDR2 FQGNSA. Trimming removed 3 bases from V and 1 base from J, with 13 bases in between. CDR3 in DNA: TGTGCCAGCAGCTTGGGGCAGGTCCCTTCCTACGAGCAGTACTTC. It specifies CASSLGQVPSYEQYF.

The chain joins TRBV4-3 to TRBJ2-1, with 15 bases lining up with TRBD2. Germline lookup yields CDR1 LGHNA and CDR2 YSLEER. The CDR3 extends over 18 amino acids. V gave up 2 bases and J gave up 7 bases; unmatched junction bases: 9. The CDR3 DNA is TGCGCCAGCAGCCAAAGGACTAGCGGGGGGGGTAGGTGGAATGAGCAGTTCTTC. Its translation is CASSQRTSGGGRWNEQFF.

This clonotype was counted ten times or more. V is TRBV20-1 and J is TRBJ2-5; 11 bases align to TRBD2. CDR3 length: 15 amino acids. After removal of 6 bases from V and 5 bases from J, the junction contained 11 bases not matched to a gene. CDR1 and CDR2 from the germline V gene are DFQATT and SNEGSKA (reference sequence). DNA for the CDR3: TGCAGTGCCAAGCTAGCGGGAGGTGGACGGGAGACCCAGTACTTC. Its translation is CSAKLAGGGRETQYF.

The table lists this clonotype with a few counts. The chain has TRBV5-1 and TRBJ2-1; tentative D call: TRBD1 (6 bases). The CDR3 loop spans 14 amino acids. CDR1 is SGHRS, CDR2 YFSETQ, per germline. Trimming stripped 2 bases from V and 7 bases from J, with 13 bases between. CDR3 coding DNA: TGCGCCAGCAGCTTACAGGGTTTATGGAATGAGCAGTTCTTC. It codes for CASSLQGLWNEQFF.

This clonotype was detected a few times. This chain uses TRBV29-1 with TRBJ2-1; D is possibly TRBD1 (6 bases). This CDR3 contains 16 residues. The germline gives CDR1 SQVTM, CDR2 ANQGSEA. Trimming pared 4 bases from V and 0 bases from J, leaving 16 bases between. For the CDR3, the DNA is TGCAGCGTTGGCAGGGGCACCAGTGACTCCTACAATGAGCAGTTCTTC. Translation gives CSVGRGTSDSYNEQFF.

The chain is built from TRBV23-1 and TRBJ1-4; no definite D call. TRBV23-1 is treated as an ORF (open reading frame) with a function not yet certain. V was pared by 4 bases and J by 7 bases, with 10 bases between. The CDR3 has 13 residues. The chain's CDR3 is CASSREDVEKLFF. CDR3 coding DNA: TGCGCCAGCAGTCGGGAGGACGTTGAAAAACTGTTTTTT.

The CDR3 DNA sequence: TGCAGTGCTGCACTAGGGACAGGCACAGATACGCAGTATTTT. Amino acids: CSAALGTGTDTQYF. The chain recombines TRBV20-1 with TRBJ2-3, with 7 bases lining up with TRBD1. The CDR3 runs to 14 residues. Germline loops: CDR1 DFQATT, CDR2 SNEGSKA (reference sequence). Trimming cost V 5 bases and J 1 base; bases outside gene matches: 6.

The V call is TRBV5-1, the J call TRBJ1-1, with D possibly being TRBD1 (5 bases). Germline assignment: CDR1 SGHRS and CDR2 YFSETQ. The length of the CDR3 is 15 residues. Trimming left V 0 bases short and J 6 bases short, with 15 bases between. CDR3 in amino acids: CASSLGRGGGAEAFF. CDR3 DNA: TGCGCCAGCAGCTTGGGTCGGGGTGGAGGGGCTGAAGCTTTCTTT.

The V gene is TRBV2, the J gene TRBJ2-7; D might be TRBD1 (5 bases). The CDR3 is made up of 12 amino acids. With 5 bases removed from V and 4 bases from J, the gap between germline ends came to 9 bases. CDR1 SNHLY and CDR2 FYNNEI come from the germline V gene. DNA of the CDR3: TGTGCCAGCAGTACAGCAGGGTACGAGCAGTACTTC. The encoded protein is CASSTAGYEQYF.